A selection of T cell receptor beta chains follows, all from one sample in a study of blood T cell repertoires in COVID-19. The data were produced by immunoSEQ multiplex PCR, yet TCRdb's version contains in-frame clones alone and is incomplete. The sample shows 100,000 to 150,000 clones, about 80% of them seen only once. Material for sequencing was PBMCs or T cells enriched from blood (not recorded which). These receptor sequences come from a man in his forties with acute COVID-19. Both conserved end residues are part of each CDR3. Each record gives: V gene, J gene, CDR3 protein.

V gene: TRBV5-5
J gene: TRBJ1-4
CDR3 protein: CASSLYGGSANEKLFF

V gene: TRBV24-1
J gene: TRBJ1-5
CDR3 protein: CATSDRAAQPQHF

V gene: TRBV27
J gene: TRBJ2-3
CDR3 protein: CASSSTGHTQYF

V gene: TRBV5-8
J gene: TRBJ1-1
CDR3 protein: CASSLGQMNTEAFF

V gene: TRBV6-1
J gene: TRBJ1-5
CDR3 protein: CASSDGGPQPQHF

V gene: TRBV7-9
J gene: TRBJ1-4
CDR3 protein: CASSFHGVDEKLFF

V gene: TRBV19
J gene: TRBJ2-5
CDR3 protein: CASSMLTSGPRETQYF

V gene: TRBV7-9
J gene: TRBJ2-2
CDR3 protein: CASSDGSGRNTGELFF

V gene: TRBV5-8
J gene: TRBJ1-1
CDR3 protein: CASSRYGGGVGAFF

V gene: TRBV28
J gene: TRBJ2-7
CDR3 protein: CASSQGLASSYEQYF

V gene: TRBV7-3
J gene: TRBJ2-3
CDR3 protein: CASSLLAESTDTQYF

V gene: TRBV18
J gene: TRBJ2-2
CDR3 protein: CASSPPSVDTGELFF

V gene: TRBV5-1
J gene: TRBJ1-4
CDR3 protein: CASSSGQENEKLFF

V gene: TRBV7-2
J gene: TRBJ2-1
CDR3 protein: CASSYSPDQVMEQFF

V gene: TRBV11-2
J gene: TRBJ2-2
CDR3 protein: CASSLRTLTGELFF

V gene: TRBV2
J gene: TRBJ1-1
CDR3 protein: CASSEAPLSGTEAFF

V gene: TRBV5-1
J gene: TRBJ2-1
CDR3 protein: CASSLPQINEQFF

V gene: TRBV25-1
J gene: TRBJ2-7
CDR3 protein: CASSRTSGGYEQYF

V gene: TRBV28
J gene: TRBJ2-1
CDR3 protein: CASSLLDRGPDNEQFF

V gene: TRBV7-2
J gene: TRBJ1-4
CDR3 protein: CASSLVGQRGEKLFF